This T cell receptor beta chain was captured by sequencing in a study of post-analysis software for immune sequencing data. V dropped 2 bases and J dropped 1 base, with 14 bases sitting between them. Germline CDR1 is DFQATT and CDR2 is SNEGSKA (reference sequence). The CDR3 has 16 amino acids. In the case of this clonotype: What it binds is unknown.

The study, taken as a whole, reports: In patients, 4 to 6 TRBV segments were more frequent than in controls, with TRBV5-6, TRBV5-1 and TRBV20-1 among them. Normalized Chao1 diversity was significantly lower in multiple sclerosis patients than in controls.

Unique molecular identifiers were present in the TCR beta cDNA libraries. MiXCR was run by TCRdb on the PCR reads, yielding one entry per CDR3 protein. The table has about 820,000 distinct CDR3 sequences, around 50% seen once. Sequenced material: blood. The V call is TRBV20-1, the J call TRBJ2-2; unclear D gene. The sequence came from a girl under 18 with multiple sclerosis. Written as DNA, the CDR3 is TGCAGTGCTAGACTCTCCGTGGGGAAGAACACCGGGGAGCTGTTTTTT. It yields the protein CSARLSVGKNTGELFF.